The 29 T cell receptor beta chains below were found in one sample sequenced in a study of cytomegalovirus exposure and HLA in healthy donors (dated by TCRdb to 2015 to 2018). Library preparation was by the immunoSEQ multiplex PCR assay. For the multiplex PCR, a mixture combining 60 forward primers for TCR Vbeta segments and 13 reverse primers for TCR Jbeta segments was used. Not all clones reach the TCRdb copy of this immuneACCESS table, which keeps in-frame sequences only. Checked studies attribute under half of the gap to unresolved V genes and leave the rest unexplained. The sample table records around 200,000 clones; approximately 78% of these occur just once. The biggest ten clones account for roughly 0.8% of the sample. The specimen sequenced was PBMCs. The receptors come from a young woman in good health and CMV-seronegative.

The chain joins TRBV29-1 to TRBJ1-4, with TRBD1 matching 8 bases. CDR1 SQVTM and CDR2 ANQGSEA come from the germline V gene. This CDR3 is 15 amino acids long. With V trimmed by 5 bases and J by 2 bases, 7 bases remained unmatched. The DNA of the CDR3 is TGCAGCGTTCTACTTAGGACAGGGACTAATGAAAAACTGTTTTTT. It yields the protein CSVLLRTGTNEKLFF.

The chain is built from TRBV7-2 and TRBJ2-7; 14 nucleotides align to TRBD2. V trimming: 3 bases; J trimming: 6 bases; junction bases outside the gene matches: 4. Germline lookup yields CDR1 SGHTA and CDR2 FQGNSA. The CDR3 sequence is 15 residues long. CDR3 in DNA: TGTGCCAGCAGCTTCACGGGACTAGCGGGAGCCGAGCAGTACTTC. As protein: CASSFTGLAGAEQYF.

The CDR3, as DNA: TGTGCCAGCAGCTTAATCTTAGCAGATCTCGAGACCCAGTACTTC. Translating gives CASSLILADLETQYF. V is TRBV7-6 and J is TRBJ2-5; D remains ambiguous. Looked up from germline, CDR1 is SGHVS and CDR2 is FNYEAQ. V was clipped by 2 bases and J by 5 bases, with 15 bases between them. The length of the CDR3 is 15 residues.

This sequence joins TRBV28 and TRBJ2-7, with D tentatively TRBD1 (5 bases). Trimming shortened V by 5 bases and J by 5 bases, and 10 bases separated the two germline ends. This CDR3 spans 12 amino acids. Germline-derived CDR1 and CDR2 are MDHEN and SYDVKM. CDR3 sequence reads: CASSQGIDEQYF. DNA of the CDR3: TGTGCCAGCAGTCAGGGTATCGACGAGCAGTACTTC.

The chain links TRBV4-1 to TRBJ2-7; 14 bases agree with TRBD2. Per germline, CDR1 MGHRA and CDR2 YSYEKL. The CDR3 is 17 amino acids. Trimming at V came to 4 bases and at J to 0 bases, leaving 5 bases not matched to a gene. The CDR3 reads CASSLGLAGGISYEQYF. The CDR3 DNA reads as TGCGCCAGCAGCCTAGGACTAGCGGGGGGAATCTCCTACGAGCAGTACTTC.

The chain joins TRBV29-1 to TRBJ2-3; D perhaps matches TRBD1 (6 bases). With 3 bases removed from V and 1 base from J, the gap between germline ends came to 11 bases. Germline V gene lookup returns CDR1 SQVTM and CDR2 ANQGSEA. The CDR3 contains 14 residues. The CDR3 sequence: CSVDANRGTDTQYF. The CDR3 coding sequence is TGCAGCGTTGATGCCAACAGGGGCACAGATACGCAGTATTTT.

The gene calls are TRBV5-5 and TRBJ1-1; D gene uncertain. Germline V gene sequence: CDR1 SGHKS, CDR2 YYEKEE (reference sequence). CDR3 size: 13 residues. Trimming shortened V by 0 bases and J by 0 bases, and 3 bases separated the two germline ends. The CDR3 reads CASSLVMNTEAFF. The CDR3 bases are TGTGCCAGCAGCTTGGTTATGAACACTGAAGCTTTCTTT. Complete variable domain (other parts from reference TRBV5-5 and TRBJ1-1): DAGVTQSPTHLIKTRGQQVTLRCSPISGHKSVSWYQQVLGQGPQFIFQYYEKEERGRGNFPDRFSARQFPNYSSELNVNALLLGDSALYLCASSLVMNTEAFFGQGTRLTVV.

This clone was found a few times. The chain combines TRBV7-6 with TRBJ2-5, with D tentatively TRBD2 (6 bases). Germline-derived CDR1 and CDR2 are SGHVS and FNYEAQ. Trimming pared 2 bases from V and 5 bases from J, leaving 12 bases between. The length of the CDR3 is 14 residues. CDR3 DNA sequence: TGTGCCAGCAGCTTAAACGGGGGATACGAGACCCAGTACTTC. This sequence encodes CASSLNGGYETQYF.

This clone was counted only a few times. The chain couples TRBV14 to TRBJ2-7, with 7 bases fitting TRBD1. After removal of 0 bases from V and 3 bases from J, the junction contained 8 bases not matched to a gene. Per germline, CDR1 SGHDN and CDR2 FVKESK. The CDR3 loop spans 16 amino acids. The CDR3 coding sequence is TGTGCCAGCAGCCAAGACCGGGACAGAGACCGCTACGAGCAGTACTTC. This codes for CASSQDRDRDRYEQYF.

The chain uses TRBV14 and TRBJ2-7; tentative D call: TRBD1 (6 bases). Germline lookup yields CDR1 SGHDN and CDR2 FVKESK. Trimming stripped 3 bases from V and 4 bases from J, with 7 bases between. The CDR3 covers 12 residues. The CDR3 nucleotides are TGTGCCAGCAGCCATGGACAGTACGAGCAGTACTTC. As protein: CASSHGQYEQYF.

The J gene is TRBJ2-5, the V gene TRBV15; possibly TRBD1 for D (6 bases). The V gene's germline CDR1 is LNHNV and CDR2 YYDKDF (reference sequence). Trimming shortened V by 1 base and J by 1 base, and 10 bases separated the two germline ends. This CDR3 spans 15 amino acids. The CDR3 DNA is TGTGCCACCAGCAGAGTTACAGGGCCCCAAGAGACCCAGTACTTC. Its protein is CATSRVTGPQETQYF.

The chain carries TRBV4-2 and TRBJ2-3; D perhaps matches TRBD1 (5 bases). This CDR3 has 14 residues. The V gene lost 4 bases and the J gene lost 3 bases, with 11 bases spanning the gap. CDR1 and CDR2 (germline): LGHNA, YNFKEQ. The CDR3 DNA is TGTGCCAGCAGCCCACTTTCAGGGACAGATACGCAGTATTTT. Translation gives CASSPLSGTDTQYF.

The rearrangement links TRBV28 to TRBJ2-3; TRBD1 agrees at 8 bases. This CDR3 is 15 amino acids long. Germline loops: CDR1 MDHEN, CDR2 SYDVKM. J was trimmed by 4 bases and V by 8 bases; bases with no gene match: 11. In DNA form, the CDR3 reads TGTGCCAGCGCCATCTTGGACAGGGTGGCAGATACGCAGTATTTT. As protein: CASAILDRVADTQYF.

The sample holds a few counts of this clone. CDR3 sequence: CASSRANTGELFF. CDR3 bases: TGTGCCAGCAGCCGGGCGAACACCGGGGAGCTGTTTTTT. The rearrangement joins TRBV7-9 to TRBJ2-2; no reliable D call. CDR3 size: 13 residues. Trimming removed 5 bases at V and 0 bases at J, with 4 bases between. Germline assignment: CDR1 SEHNR and CDR2 FQNEAQ (reference sequence).

This chain connects TRBV5-1 to TRBJ2-7; 8 bases agree with TRBD1. This CDR3 has 16 residues. The germline gives CDR1 SGHRS, CDR2 YFSETQ. The ends lost 3 bases at V and 2 bases at J; junction bases unmatched: 10. In DNA, the CDR3 is TGCGCCAGCAGCTCACTCCCGGGACAGGTAACCTACGAGCAGTACTTC. It encodes CASSSLPGQVTYEQYF. Based on the CDR3 plus reference TRBV5-1 and TRBJ2-7, the full variable domain is KAGVTQTPRYLIKTRGQQVTLSCSPISGHRSVSWYQQTPGQGLQFLFEYFSETQRNKGNFPGRFSGRQFSNSRSEMNVSTLELGDSALYLCASSSLPGQVTYEQYFGPGTRLTVT.

J is TRBJ2-1 and V is TRBV7-2, with 7 bases that match TRBD2. Germline lookup yields CDR1 SGHTA and CDR2 FQGNSA. The CDR3 length is 16 residues. J was trimmed by 2 bases and V by 1 base; bases with no gene match: 5. CDR3 nucleotide sequence: TGTGCCAGCAGCTTAGATGGGGGGGGACCCTACAATGAGCAGTTCTTC. Amino acid sequence: CASSLDGGGPYNEQFF.

V usage is TRBV5-1 and J usage is TRBJ1-1; D is unclear. V was cut by 6 bases and J by 3 bases, with 12 bases left in between. Germline V lookup: CDR1 SGHRS, CDR2 YFSETQ. The CDR3 spans 13 residues. CDR3 residues: CASTPDGDTEAFF. Written as DNA, the CDR3 is TGCGCCAGCACCCCGGATGGAGACACTGAAGCTTTCTTT.

This sequence joins TRBV5-1 and TRBJ2-6, with D unclear. This CDR3 region has 17 residues. CDR1 and CDR2 from the germline V gene are SGHRS and YFSETQ. Trimming took off 4 bases at V and 0 bases at J, with 14 bases between the two ends. The CDR3 spells CASSPRIISSGANVLTF. Here the CDR3 DNA reads TGCGCCAGCAGCCCGCGGATTATTAGCTCTGGGGCCAACGTCCTGACTTTC.

The V call is TRBV28, the J call TRBJ2-7; D unresolved. Per the germline V gene, CDR1 is MDHEN and CDR2 is SYDVKM. The CDR3 has 13 amino acids. V lost 3 bases and J lost 2, with 8 bases in between. In nucleotides, the CDR3 is TGTGCCAGCAGTTTTAGAAAGACCTACGAGCAGTACTTC. It translates to CASSFRKTYEQYF.

The chain carries TRBV29-1 and TRBJ2-5; a possible D gene is TRBD2 (5 bases). The length of the CDR3 is 11 residues. The V gene's germline CDR1 is SQVTM and CDR2 ANQGSEA. The germline V and J ends were trimmed by 6 bases and 0 bases, with 5 bases remaining between them. The CDR3 reads CSVADQETQYF. The CDR3 coding sequence is TGCAGCGTAGCGGACCAAGAGACCCAGTACTTC.

In this sample, this clone turned up a few times. The chain combines TRBV11-2 with TRBJ1-4; D might be TRBD1 (5 bases). Trimming stripped 1 base from V and 6 bases from J, with 15 bases between. Germline CDR1 and CDR2: SGHAT and FQNNGV. The CDR3 sequence is 16 residues long. The CDR3 region is CASSLGRQPVYEKLFF. The DNA of the CDR3 is TGTGCCAGCAGCTTAGGCAGACAGCCTGTTTATGAAAAACTGTTTTTT.

This chain uses TRBV5-4 with TRBJ1-2, with unresolved D. Germline values: CDR1 SGHNT, CDR2 YYREEE (reference sequence). V lost 3 bases to trimming and J lost 7 bases, with 10 bases between them. The CDR3 sequence is 12 residues long. The CDR3 spells CASSSVFSGYTF. The DNA of the CDR3 is TGTGCCAGCAGCTCCGTTTTCTCTGGCTACACCTTC.

The chain combines TRBV5-6 with TRBJ2-5; 10 bases agree with TRBD1. After removal of 0 bases from V and 5 bases from J, the junction contained 4 bases not matched to a gene. Germline-derived CDR1 and CDR2 are SGHDT and YYEEEE. CDR3 length: 15 residues. CDR3 protein: CASSLGQGAWETQYF. The CDR3, as DNA: TGTGCCAGCAGCTTGGGACAGGGGGCGTGGGAGACCCAGTACTTC.

This rearrangement joins TRBV6-5 to TRBJ1-2; 10 bases agree with TRBD1. The germline V gene has CDR1 MNHEY and CDR2 SVGAGI. J lost 4 bases, V lost 0 bases, and 2 bases had no gene match. The CDR3 has 15 residues. The CDR3 here is CASSYSTGGGYGYTF. CDR3 DNA sequence: TGTGCCAGCAGTTACTCGACAGGGGGCGGCTATGGCTACACCTTC.

The V gene is TRBV19, the J gene TRBJ1-2; unclear D gene. V gave up 6 bases and J gave up 2 bases, with 10 bases separating them. The CDR3 consists of 13 residues. Germline-derived CDR1 and CDR2 are LNHDA and SQIVND (reference sequence). This CDR3 reads CASSLAGNYGYTF. Here the CDR3 DNA reads TGTGCCAGTAGCCTAGCGGGGAACTATGGCTACACCTTC.

The chain carries TRBV28 and TRBJ2-7; 9 bases agree with TRBD2. Trimming cost V 2 bases and J 5 bases; bases outside gene matches: 4. Germline assignment: CDR1 MDHEN and CDR2 SYDVKM. The CDR3 sequence is 14 residues long. In DNA, the CDR3 is TGTGCCAGCAGTTTAGCGGGAGGGCCTCACGAGCAGTACTTC. It specifies CASSLAGGPHEQYF.

V gene TRBV10-3 combines with J gene TRBJ2-7, with a weak D call TRBD2 (5 bases). Germline loops: CDR1 ENHRY, CDR2 SYGVKD. Trimming stripped 3 bases from V and 4 bases from J, with 10 bases between. This CDR3 comprises 13 residues. CDR3 DNA: TGTGCCATCAGTGAACGAGCGGCATACGAGCAGTACTTC. The encoded protein is CAISERAAYEQYF.

The table lists this clone with a few counts. This chain links TRBV6-1 with TRBJ1-2; 8 bases match TRBD1. V lost 2 bases to trimming and J lost 0 bases; unmatched junction nucleotides: 2. The CDR3 loop spans 15 amino acids. The V gene's germline CDR1 is MNHNS and CDR2 SASEGT. CDR3 region: CASSETGGANYGYTF. Written as DNA, the CDR3 is TGTGCCAGCAGTGAAACAGGGGGGGCTAACTATGGCTACACCTTC.

The chain employs TRBV9 and TRBJ1-3; D gene unclear. The CDR3 covers 13 residues. V gave up 4 bases and J gave up 6 bases, with 11 bases separating them. Germline assignment: CDR1 SGDLS and CDR2 YYNGEE. CDR3 in DNA: TGTGCCAGCAGCCCGGGAGCGGAAAACACCATATATTTT. It yields the protein CASSPGAENTIYF.